This T cell receptor (beta chain) was retrieved from a study of blood T cell repertoires in COVID-19. Cohorts were based on clinical histories the participants reported. Germline lookup yields CDR1 SGHNT and CDR2 YYREEE (reference sequence). This CDR3 is 15 amino acids long. V dropped 0 bases and J dropped 5 bases, with 14 bases sitting between them. Profiled with immunoSEQ multiplex PCR; TCRdb holds only in-frame clones, not every one. The sample records more than 400,000 clones, roughly 88% being singletons. The sample taken for sequencing was PBMCs or T cells enriched from blood (not recorded which). This TCR derives from a man aged 18 to 29 who had recovered from COVID-19. The chain combines TRBV5-4 with TRBJ1-1; the D is unclear. CDR3 sequence: CASSLDRTRGTEAFF. CDR3 nucleotide sequence: TGTGCCAGCAGCTTGGATAGGACCCGAGGGACTGAAGCTTTCTTT.